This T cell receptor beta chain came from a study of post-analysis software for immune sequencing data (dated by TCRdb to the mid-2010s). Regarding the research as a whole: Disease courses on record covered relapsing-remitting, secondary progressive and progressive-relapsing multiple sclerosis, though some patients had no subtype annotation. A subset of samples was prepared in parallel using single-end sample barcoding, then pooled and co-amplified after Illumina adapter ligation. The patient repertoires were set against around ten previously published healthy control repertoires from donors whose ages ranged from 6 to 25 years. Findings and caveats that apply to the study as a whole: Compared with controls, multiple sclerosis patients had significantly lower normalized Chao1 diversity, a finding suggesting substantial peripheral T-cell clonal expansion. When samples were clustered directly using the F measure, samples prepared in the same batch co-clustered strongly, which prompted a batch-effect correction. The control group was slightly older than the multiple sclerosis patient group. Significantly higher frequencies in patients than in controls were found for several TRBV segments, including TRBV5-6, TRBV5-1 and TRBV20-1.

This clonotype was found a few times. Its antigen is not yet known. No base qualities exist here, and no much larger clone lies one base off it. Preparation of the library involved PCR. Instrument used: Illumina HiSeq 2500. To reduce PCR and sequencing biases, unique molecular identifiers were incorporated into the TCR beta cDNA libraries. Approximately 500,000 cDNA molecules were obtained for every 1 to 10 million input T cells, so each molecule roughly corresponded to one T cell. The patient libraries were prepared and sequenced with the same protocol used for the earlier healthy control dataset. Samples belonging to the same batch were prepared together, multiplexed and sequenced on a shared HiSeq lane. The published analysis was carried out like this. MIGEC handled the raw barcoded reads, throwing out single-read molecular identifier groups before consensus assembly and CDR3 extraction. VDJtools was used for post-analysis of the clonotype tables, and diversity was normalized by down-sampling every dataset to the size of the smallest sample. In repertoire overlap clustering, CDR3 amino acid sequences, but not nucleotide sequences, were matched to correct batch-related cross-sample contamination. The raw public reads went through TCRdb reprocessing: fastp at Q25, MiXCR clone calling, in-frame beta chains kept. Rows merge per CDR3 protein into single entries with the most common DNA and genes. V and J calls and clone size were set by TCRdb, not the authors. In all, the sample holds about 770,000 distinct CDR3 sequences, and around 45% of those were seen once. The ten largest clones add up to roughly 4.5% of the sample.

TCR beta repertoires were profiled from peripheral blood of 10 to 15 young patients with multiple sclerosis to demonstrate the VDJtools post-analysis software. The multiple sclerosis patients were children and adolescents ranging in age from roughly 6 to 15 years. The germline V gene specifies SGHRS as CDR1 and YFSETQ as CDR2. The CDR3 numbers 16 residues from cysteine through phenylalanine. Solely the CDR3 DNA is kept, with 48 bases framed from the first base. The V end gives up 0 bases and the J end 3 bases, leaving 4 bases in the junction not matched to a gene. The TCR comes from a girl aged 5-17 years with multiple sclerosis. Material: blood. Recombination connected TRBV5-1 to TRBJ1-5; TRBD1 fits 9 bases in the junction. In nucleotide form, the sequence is TGCGCCAGCAGCTTGGGCGGGACAGGGAACAATCAGCCCCAGCATTTT. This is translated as CASSLGGTGNNQPQHF.